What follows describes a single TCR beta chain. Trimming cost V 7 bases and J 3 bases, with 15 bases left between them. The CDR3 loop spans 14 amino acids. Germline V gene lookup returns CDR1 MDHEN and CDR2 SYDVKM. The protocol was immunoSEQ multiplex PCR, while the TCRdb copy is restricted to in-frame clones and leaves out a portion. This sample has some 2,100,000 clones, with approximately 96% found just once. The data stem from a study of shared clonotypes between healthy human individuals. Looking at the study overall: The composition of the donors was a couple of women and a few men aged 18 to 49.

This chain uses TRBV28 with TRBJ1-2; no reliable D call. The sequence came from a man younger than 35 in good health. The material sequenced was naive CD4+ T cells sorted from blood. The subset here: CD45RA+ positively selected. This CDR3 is CASTSPGWDYGYTF. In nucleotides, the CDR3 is TGTGCCAGCACCTCCCCCGGTTGGGACTATGGCTACACCTTC.